The clone carrying this T cell receptor (beta chain) was seen at least ten times. The antigen remains unidentified. This sample was included in a study of T cell repertoires in cytomegalovirus infection. At the level of the study: Both CMV infection and a matching HLA type were indicated by public TCR beta signatures.

Findings and caveats of the study: HLA-C-restricted CMV-specific TCR beta clonotypes prevailed in the ex vivo response.

Germline-derived CDR1 and CDR2 are ENHRY and SYGVKD. V was pared by 6 bases and J by 5 bases, with 10 bases between. The CDR3 is 12 amino acids. TCRdb passed the reads through MiXCR, listing each CDR3 protein once. The sample includes 310,000 or so distinct CDR3 sequences, about 9.1% of them seen just once. The sample consisted of PBMCs. The rearrangement links TRBV10-3 to TRBJ2-5; possible D gene TRBD2, 5 bases. The clonotype was recovered from a human donor in good health (CMV status not recorded). Some clones in this sample may be carry-over from other donors' samples. The CDR3 coding sequence is TGTGCCATCAGGGACCGAGGGGAGACCCAGTACTTC. Amino acid sequence: CAIRDRGETQYF.